This T cell receptor beta chain originates from a study of CD8 T cells in ankylosing spondylitis. Study observations and caveats: Within ankylosing spondylitis blood, a TCR beta motif made up of seven to nine highly homologous variants appeared to be characteristic. In ankylosing spondylitis patients, matched synovial fluid reportedly showed significant enrichment of disease-linked clones.

TCRdb re-analysed the 5' RACE reads in MiXCR, keeping a single row per CDR3 protein. The sample has about 240,000 distinct CDR3 sequences; around 10% are singletons. Concerning this clonotype itself: Antigen: not known.

The germline V and J ends were trimmed by 3 bases and 3 bases, with 15 bases remaining between them. This CDR3 has 15 amino acids. Germline V gives CDR1 ENHRY, CDR2 SYGVKD. The source of this sequence is a male donor with ankylosing spondylitis or in good health (not recorded which). Input material: blood, either unsorted or a sorted T cell fraction (not recorded which). The chain uses TRBV10-3 and TRBJ2-7; D is perhaps TRBD1 (5 bases). As DNA, the CDR3 is TGTGCCATCAGTGACCAGGGAAGGAAAGACTACGAGCAGTACTTC. This translates into CAISDQGRKDYEQYF.